Included here is one TCR beta chain sequence, with context. Antigen unknown. This sample was taken from a study of T cell repertoires in ileal Crohn's disease. The study's findings and limits: Sorted CD8 T cells held more high-frequency clones than CD4.

Generated by immunoSEQ multiplex PCR, the TCRdb table keeps only in-frame clones and is missing some. The sample comprises about 8,400 clones, roughly four fifths of which are singletons, and 4.5% to 5% rests with the top ten. Germline V gives CDR1 SGHRS, CDR2 YFSETQ. This CDR3 has 12 amino acids. Deletions cut 7 bases from V and 2 bases from J, with 7 bases between. The TCR was taken from an adult with Crohn's disease. This sequence joins TRBV5-1 and TRBJ2-1; weak D call: TRBD1 (5 bases). The sample comprised ileal tissue. Here the CDR3 reads CASGAAYNEQFF. The CDR3 region has the DNA TGCGCCAGCGGGGCAGCCTACAATGAGCAGTTCTTC.